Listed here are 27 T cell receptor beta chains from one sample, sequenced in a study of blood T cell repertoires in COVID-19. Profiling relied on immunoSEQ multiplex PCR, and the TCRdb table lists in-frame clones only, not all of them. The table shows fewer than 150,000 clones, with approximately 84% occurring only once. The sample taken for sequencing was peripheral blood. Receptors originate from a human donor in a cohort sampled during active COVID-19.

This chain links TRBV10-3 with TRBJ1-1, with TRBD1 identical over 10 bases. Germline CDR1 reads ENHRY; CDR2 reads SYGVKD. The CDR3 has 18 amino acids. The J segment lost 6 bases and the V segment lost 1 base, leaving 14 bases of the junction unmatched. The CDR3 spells CAISELLMGDRGSSEAFF. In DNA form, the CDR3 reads TGTGCCATCAGTGAGTTATTGATGGGGGACAGGGGCTCTTCTGAAGCTTTCTTT.

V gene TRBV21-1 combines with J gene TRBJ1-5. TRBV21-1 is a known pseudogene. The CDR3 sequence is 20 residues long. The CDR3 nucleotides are TGTGCCAGCAGCAAAGGGAGGTTATTCGGGGGGCGGAGGACCAATCAGCCCCAGCATTTT. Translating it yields CASSKGRLFGGRRTNQPQHF.

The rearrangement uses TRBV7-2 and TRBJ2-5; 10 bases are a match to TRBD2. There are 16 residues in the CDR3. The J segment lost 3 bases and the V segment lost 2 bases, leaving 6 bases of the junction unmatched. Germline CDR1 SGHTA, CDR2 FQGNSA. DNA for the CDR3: TGTGCCAGCAGCTTAACTAGCGGGGCCAACGAAGAGACCCAGTACTTC. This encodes CASSLTSGANEETQYF.

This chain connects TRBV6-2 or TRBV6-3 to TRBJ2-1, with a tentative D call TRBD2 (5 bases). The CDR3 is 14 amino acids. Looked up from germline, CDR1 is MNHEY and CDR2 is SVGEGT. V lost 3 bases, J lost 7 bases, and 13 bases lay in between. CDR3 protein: CASSYRLAPNEQFF. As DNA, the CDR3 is TGTGCCAGCAGTTATCGGCTAGCCCCAAATGAGCAGTTCTTC.

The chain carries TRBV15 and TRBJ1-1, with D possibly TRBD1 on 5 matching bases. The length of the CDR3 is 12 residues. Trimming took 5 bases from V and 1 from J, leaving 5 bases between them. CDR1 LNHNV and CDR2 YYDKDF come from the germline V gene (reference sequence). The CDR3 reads CATSGQNTEAFF. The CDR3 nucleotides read TGTGCCACCAGCGGACAGAACACTGAAGCTTTCTTT.

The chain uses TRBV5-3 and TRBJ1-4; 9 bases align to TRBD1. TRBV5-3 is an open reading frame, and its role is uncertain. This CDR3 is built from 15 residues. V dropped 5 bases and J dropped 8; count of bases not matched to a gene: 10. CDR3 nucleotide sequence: TGTGCCAGAAGGGGCGGGACAGGGATTTACGAAAAACTGTTTTTT. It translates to CARRGGTGIYEKLFF.

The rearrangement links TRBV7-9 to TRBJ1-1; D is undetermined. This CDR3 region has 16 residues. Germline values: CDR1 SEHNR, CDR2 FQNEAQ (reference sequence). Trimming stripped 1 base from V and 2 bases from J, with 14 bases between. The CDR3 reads CASSLVVGRTNTEAFF. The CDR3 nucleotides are TGTGCCAGCAGCTTAGTGGTGGGCAGAACCAACACTGAAGCTTTCTTT.

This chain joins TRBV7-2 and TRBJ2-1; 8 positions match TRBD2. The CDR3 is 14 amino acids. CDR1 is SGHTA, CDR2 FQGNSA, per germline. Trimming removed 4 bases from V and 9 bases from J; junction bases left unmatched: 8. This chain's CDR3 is CASSSGLEIREQFF. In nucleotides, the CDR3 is TGTGCCAGCAGCTCGGGACTAGAGATTCGTGAGCAGTTCTTC.

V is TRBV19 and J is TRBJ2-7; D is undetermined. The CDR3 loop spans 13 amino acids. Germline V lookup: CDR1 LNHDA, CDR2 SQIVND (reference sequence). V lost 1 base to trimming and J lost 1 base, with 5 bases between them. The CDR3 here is CASSIGGSYEQYF. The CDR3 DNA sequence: TGTGCCAGTAGTATAGGCGGTTCCTACGAGCAGTACTTC.

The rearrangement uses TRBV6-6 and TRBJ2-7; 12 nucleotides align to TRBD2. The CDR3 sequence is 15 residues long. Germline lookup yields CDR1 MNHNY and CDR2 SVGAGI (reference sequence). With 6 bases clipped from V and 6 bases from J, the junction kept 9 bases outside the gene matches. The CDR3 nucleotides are TGTGCCAGCAGATCTAGCGGGGGGGGTCCCGGCGAGCAGTACTTC. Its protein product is CASRSSGGGPGEQYF.

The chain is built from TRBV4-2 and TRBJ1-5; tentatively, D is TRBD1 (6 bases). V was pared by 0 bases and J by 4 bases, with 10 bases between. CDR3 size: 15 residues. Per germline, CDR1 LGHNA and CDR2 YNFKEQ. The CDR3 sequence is CASSQDRTGNQPQHF. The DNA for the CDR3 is TGTGCCAGCAGCCAAGATCGAACAGGGAATCAGCCCCAGCATTTT.

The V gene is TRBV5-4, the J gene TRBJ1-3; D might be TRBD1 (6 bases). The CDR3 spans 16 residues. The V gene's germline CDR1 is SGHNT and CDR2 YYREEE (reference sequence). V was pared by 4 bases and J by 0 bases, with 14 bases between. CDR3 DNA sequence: TGTGCCAGCAGCCCCGGGGGGCCAGTCTCTGGAAACACCATATATTTT. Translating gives CASSPGGPVSGNTIYF.

In DNA, the CDR3 is TGTGCCAGCAGCTATACAGGGACCTACGAGCAGTACTTC. Encoded protein: CASSYTGTYEQYF. J is TRBJ2-7 and V is TRBV7-2; perhaps TRBD1 as D (6 bases). The CDR3 length is 13 residues. V gave up 4 bases and J gave up 2 bases, with 9 bases separating them. Germline-derived CDR1 and CDR2 are SGHTA and FQGNSA.

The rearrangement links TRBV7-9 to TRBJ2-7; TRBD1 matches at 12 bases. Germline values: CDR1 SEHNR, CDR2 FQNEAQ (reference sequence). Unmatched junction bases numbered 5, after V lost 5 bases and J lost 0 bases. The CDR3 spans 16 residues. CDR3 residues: CASSPRDRGPSYEQYF. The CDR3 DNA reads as TGTGCCAGCAGCCCTAGGGACAGGGGGCCCTCCTACGAGCAGTACTTC.

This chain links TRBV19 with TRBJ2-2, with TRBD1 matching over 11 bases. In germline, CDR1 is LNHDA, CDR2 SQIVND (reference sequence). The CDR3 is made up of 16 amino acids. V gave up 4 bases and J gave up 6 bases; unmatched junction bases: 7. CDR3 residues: CASSNPGTGGSGELFF. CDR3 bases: TGTGCCAGTAGTAACCCCGGGACAGGGGGGTCCGGGGAGCTGTTTTTT.

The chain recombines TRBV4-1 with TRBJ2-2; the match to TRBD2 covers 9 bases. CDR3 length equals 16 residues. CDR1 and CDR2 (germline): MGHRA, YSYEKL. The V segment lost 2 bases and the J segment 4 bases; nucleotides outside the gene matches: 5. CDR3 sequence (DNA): TGCGCCAGCAGCCAACTCCGCGGGGGGGCCACCGGGGAGCTGTTTTTT. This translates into CASSQLRGGATGELFF.

CDR3 in amino acids: CASSILGQGTGDTQYF. In nucleotides, the CDR3 is TGTGCCAGTAGTATTCTGGGACAGGGTACGGGAGATACGCAGTATTTT. V and J are TRBV19 and TRBJ2-3; 9 nucleotides match TRBD1. Germline loops: CDR1 LNHDA, CDR2 SQIVND (reference sequence). This CDR3 region has 16 residues. V lost 3 bases and J lost 5; bases outside the gene matches: 9.

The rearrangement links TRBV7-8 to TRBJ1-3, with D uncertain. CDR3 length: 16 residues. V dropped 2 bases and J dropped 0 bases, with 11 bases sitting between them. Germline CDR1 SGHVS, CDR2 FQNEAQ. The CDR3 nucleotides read TGTGCCAGCAGCTTAATAGCGGGGTTCTCTGGAAACACCATATATTTT. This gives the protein CASSLIAGFSGNTIYF.

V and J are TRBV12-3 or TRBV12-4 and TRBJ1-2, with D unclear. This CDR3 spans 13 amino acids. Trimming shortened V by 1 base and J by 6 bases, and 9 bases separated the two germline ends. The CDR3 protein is CASSLGAGDGYTF. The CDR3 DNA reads TGTGCCAGCAGTTTAGGGGCCGGGGATGGCTACACCTTC.

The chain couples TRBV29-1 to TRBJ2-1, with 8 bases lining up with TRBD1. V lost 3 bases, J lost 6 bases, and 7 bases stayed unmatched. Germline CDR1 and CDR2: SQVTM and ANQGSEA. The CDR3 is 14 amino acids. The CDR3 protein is CSVDAGGRINEQFF. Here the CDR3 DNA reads TGCAGCGTTGACGCAGGGGGCCGGATCAATGAGCAGTTCTTC.

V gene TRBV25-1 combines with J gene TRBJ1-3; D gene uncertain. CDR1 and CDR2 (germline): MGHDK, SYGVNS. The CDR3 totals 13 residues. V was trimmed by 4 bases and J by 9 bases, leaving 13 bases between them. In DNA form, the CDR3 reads TGTGCCAGCAGTGGCCAGGCCCGAAGCACCATATATTTT. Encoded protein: CASSGQARSTIYF.

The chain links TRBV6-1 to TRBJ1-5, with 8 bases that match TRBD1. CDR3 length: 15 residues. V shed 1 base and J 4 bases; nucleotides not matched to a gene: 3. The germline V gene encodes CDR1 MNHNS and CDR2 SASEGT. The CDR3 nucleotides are TGTGCCAGCAGTGAAGAAGACAGGGGTAATCAGCCCCAGCATTTT. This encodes CASSEEDRGNQPQHF.

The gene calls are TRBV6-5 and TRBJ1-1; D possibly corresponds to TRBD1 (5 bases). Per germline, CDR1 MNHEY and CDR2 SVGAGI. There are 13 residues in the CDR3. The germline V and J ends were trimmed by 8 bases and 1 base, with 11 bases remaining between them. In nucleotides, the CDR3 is TGTGCCAGCGCAGGGTCCGGGAACACTGAAGCTTTCTTT. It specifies CASAGSGNTEAFF.

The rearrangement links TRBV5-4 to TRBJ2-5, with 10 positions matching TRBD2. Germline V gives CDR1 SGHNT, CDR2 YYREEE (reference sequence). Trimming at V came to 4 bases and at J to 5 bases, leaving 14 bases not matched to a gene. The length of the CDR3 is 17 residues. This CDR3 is CASSAGKRGGDVETQYF. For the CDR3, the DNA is TGTGCCAGCAGCGCGGGAAAGCGGGGGGGCGATGTGGAGACCCAGTACTTC.

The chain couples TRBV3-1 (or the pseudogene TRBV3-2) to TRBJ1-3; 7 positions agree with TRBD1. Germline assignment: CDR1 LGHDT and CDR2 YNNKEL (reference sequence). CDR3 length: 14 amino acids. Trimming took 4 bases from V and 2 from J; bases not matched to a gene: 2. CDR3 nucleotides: TGTGCCAGCAGCCCCGGACAGGCTGGAAACACCATATATTTT. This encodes CASSPGQAGNTIYF.

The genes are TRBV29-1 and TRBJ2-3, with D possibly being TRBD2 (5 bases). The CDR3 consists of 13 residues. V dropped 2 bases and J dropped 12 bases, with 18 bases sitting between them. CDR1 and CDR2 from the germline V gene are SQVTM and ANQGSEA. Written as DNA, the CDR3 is TGCAGCGTTGAATCTTCCTCCGGGGTAGAACAGTATTTT. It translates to CSVESSSGVEQYF.

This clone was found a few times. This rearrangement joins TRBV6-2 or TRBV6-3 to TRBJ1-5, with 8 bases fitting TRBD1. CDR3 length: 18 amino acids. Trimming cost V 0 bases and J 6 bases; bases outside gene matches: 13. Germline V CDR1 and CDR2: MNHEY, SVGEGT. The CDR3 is CASSYSRTGRASGQPQHF. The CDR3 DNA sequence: TGTGCCAGCAGTTACTCCCGGACAGGGCGGGCAAGCGGTCAGCCCCAGCATTTT.